This T cell receptor (beta chain) came from a study of blood T cell repertoires in COVID-19. Background on the study: PBMCs, B-cell-depleted T cells, or T cells were the source of the cDNA or gDNA that made up the material.

The table came from immunoSEQ multiplex PCR; TCRdb's copy has only in-frame clones and leaves some out. The sample contains more than 85,000 clones, around 90% of which appear only once. Between the trimmed V and J ends, which lost 1 base and 2 bases, there was a span of 11 bases. Germline loops: CDR1 MDHEN, CDR2 SYDVKM. The CDR3 contains 15 residues. The clonotype was recovered from a man between 50 and 59 years old with active or convalescent COVID-19. Sequencing was done on a sample of peripheral blood. V gene TRBV28 combines with J gene TRBJ1-1; D unclear. The CDR3 reads CASSLLTKTNTEAFF. The CDR3 DNA reads TGTGCCAGCAGTTTATTGACGAAGACAAACACTGAAGCTTTCTTT.